This TCR beta chain is from a study of OX40 agonist ivuxolimab in advanced cancers. Study details: The treatment was a fully human IgG2 OX40 agonist, ivuxolimab. Cohort: around 83% men, mean age about 60, aged about 20 to 80.

Here immunoSEQ multiplex PCR was the method, and the copy in TCRdb shows in-frame clones only, minus some. Among almost 70,000 clones listed, nearly 90% were seen once. V shed 3 bases and J shed 4 bases, with 10 bases lying between them. Germline CDR1 and CDR2: LNHNV and YYDKDF (reference sequence). CDR3 length: 13 residues. The receptor comes from an adult with an advanced solid tumor such as melanoma, head and neck, liver or kidney cancer. V usage is TRBV15 and J usage is TRBJ2-7; D unclear. Sequenced here: CD4+ or CD8+ T cells sorted from blood, sampled in a trial of the OX40 agonist ivuxolimab. The CDR3 loop reads CATSRRQLYEQYF. In DNA, the CDR3 is TGTGCCACCAGCAGGAGACAACTTTACGAGCAGTACTTC.